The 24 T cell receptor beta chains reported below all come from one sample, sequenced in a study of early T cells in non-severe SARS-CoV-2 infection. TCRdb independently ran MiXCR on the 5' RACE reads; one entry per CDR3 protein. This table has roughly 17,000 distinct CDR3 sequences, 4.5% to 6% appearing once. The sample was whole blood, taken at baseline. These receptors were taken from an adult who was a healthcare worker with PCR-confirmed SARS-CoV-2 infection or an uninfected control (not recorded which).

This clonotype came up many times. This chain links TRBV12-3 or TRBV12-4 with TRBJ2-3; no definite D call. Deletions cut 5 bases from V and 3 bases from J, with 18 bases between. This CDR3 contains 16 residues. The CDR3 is CASSPPSSRITDTQYF. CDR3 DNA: TGTGCCAGCAGTCCCCCGAGCTCCCGGATAACAGATACGCAGTATTTT.

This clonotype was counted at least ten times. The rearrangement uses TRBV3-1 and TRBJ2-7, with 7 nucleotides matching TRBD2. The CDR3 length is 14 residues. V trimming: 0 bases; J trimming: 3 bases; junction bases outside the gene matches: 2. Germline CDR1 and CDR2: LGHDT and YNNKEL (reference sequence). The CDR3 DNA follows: TGTGCCAGCAGCCAAGATCCGGGAGGCTACGAGCAGTACTTC. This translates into CASSQDPGGYEQYF.

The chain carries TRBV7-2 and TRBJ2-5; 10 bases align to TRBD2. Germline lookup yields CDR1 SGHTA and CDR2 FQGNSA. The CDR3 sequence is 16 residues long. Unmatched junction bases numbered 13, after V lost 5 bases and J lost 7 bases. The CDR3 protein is CASSPLVSGGAGTQYF. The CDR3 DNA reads TGTGCCAGCAGCCCCCTCGTCAGCGGGGGGGCTGGGACCCAGTACTTC.

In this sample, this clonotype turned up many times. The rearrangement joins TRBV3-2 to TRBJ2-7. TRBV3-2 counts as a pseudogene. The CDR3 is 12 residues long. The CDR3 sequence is CASNVLLYEQYF. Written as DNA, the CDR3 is TGTGCCAGCAACGTCCTTCTATACGAGCAGTACTTC.

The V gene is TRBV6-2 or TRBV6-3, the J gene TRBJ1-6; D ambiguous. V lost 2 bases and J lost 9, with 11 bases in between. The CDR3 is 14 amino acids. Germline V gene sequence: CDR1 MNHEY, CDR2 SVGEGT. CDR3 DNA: TGTGCCAGCAGTTACGAGGACGCCTTTTCACCCCTCCACTTT. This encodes CASSYEDAFSPLHF.

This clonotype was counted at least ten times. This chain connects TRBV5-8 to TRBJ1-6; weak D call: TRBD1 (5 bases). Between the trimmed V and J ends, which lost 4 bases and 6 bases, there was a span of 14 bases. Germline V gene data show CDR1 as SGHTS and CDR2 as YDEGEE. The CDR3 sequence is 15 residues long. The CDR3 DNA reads TGTGCCAGCAGCGTGATGGGGGTCGGTAATTCACCCCTCCACTTT. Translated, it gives CASSVMGVGNSPLHF.

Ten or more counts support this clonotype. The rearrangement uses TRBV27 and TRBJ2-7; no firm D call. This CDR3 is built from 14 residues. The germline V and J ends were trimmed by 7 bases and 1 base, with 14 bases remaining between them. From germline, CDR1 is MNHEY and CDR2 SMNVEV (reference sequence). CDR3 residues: CASNPLSGSYEQYF. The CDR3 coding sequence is TGTGCCAGCAACCCATTATCAGGATCCTACGAGCAGTACTTC.

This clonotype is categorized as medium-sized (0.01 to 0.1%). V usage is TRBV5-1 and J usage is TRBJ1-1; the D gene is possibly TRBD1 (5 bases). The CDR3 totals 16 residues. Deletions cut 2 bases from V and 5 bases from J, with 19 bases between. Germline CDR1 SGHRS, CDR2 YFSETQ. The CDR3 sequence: CASSFELRQLGTEAFF. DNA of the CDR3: TGCGCCAGCAGCTTCGAACTTAGACAGCTTGGAACTGAAGCTTTCTTT.

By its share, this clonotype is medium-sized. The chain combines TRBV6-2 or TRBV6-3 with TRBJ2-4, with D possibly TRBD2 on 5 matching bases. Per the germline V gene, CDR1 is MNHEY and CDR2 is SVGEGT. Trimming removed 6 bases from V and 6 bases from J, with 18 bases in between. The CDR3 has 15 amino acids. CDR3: CASRHITGEGNIQYF. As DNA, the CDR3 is TGTGCCAGCAGACACATAACCGGCGAGGGAAACATTCAGTACTTC.

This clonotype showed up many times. The CDR3 spells CAAYSTRYNEQFF. In nucleotides, the CDR3 is TGTGCCGCCTACAGTACACGTTACAATGAGCAGTTCTTC. The J gene is TRBJ2-1, the V gene TRBV3-1; D gene unclear. Trimming stripped 11 bases from V and 4 bases from J, with 15 bases between. CDR3 size: 13 residues. CDR1 LGHDT and CDR2 YNNKEL come from the germline V gene (reference sequence).

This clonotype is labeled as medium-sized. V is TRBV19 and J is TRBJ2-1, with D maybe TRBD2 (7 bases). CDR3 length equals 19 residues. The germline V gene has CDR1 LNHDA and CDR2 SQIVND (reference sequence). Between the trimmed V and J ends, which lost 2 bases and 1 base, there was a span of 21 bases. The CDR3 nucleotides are TGTGCCAGTAGTATACTCCGTCTTAGGGGGGGAGGGTCCTACAATGAGCAGTTCTTC. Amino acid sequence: CASSILRLRGGGSYNEQFF.

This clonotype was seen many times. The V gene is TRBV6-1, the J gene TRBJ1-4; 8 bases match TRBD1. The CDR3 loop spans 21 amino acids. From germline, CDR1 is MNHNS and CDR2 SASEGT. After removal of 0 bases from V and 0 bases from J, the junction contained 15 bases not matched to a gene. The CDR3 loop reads CASSEAMVPGTGSATNEKLFF. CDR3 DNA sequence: TGTGCCAGCAGTGAAGCGATGGTTCCCGGGACAGGATCAGCAACTAATGAAAAACTGTTTTTT.

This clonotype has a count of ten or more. The DNA of the CDR3 is TGCGCCAGCAGCCAAGGTGGGACAGGGTGCAACGAGCAGTACTTC. The encoded protein is CASSQGGTGCNEQYF. This chain joins TRBV4-3 and TRBJ2-7; 9 nucleotides agree with TRBD1. The J segment lost 5 bases and the V segment lost 1 base, leaving 6 bases of the junction unmatched. Germline loops: CDR1 LGHNA, CDR2 YSLEER. This CDR3 contains 15 residues.

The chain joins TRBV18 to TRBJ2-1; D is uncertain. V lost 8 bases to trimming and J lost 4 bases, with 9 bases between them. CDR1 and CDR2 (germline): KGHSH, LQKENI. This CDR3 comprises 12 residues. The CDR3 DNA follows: TGTGCCAGCCATGTAACATACAATGAGCAGTTCTTC. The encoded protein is CASHVTYNEQFF.

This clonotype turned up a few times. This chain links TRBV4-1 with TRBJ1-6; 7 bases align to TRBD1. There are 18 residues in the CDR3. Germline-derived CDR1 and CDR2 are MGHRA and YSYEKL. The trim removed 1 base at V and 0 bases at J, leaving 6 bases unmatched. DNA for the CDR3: TGCGCCAGCAGCCAAGGCGGACAGGCTAGCTCCTATAATTCACCCCTCCACTTT. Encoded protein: CASSQGGQASSYNSPLHF.

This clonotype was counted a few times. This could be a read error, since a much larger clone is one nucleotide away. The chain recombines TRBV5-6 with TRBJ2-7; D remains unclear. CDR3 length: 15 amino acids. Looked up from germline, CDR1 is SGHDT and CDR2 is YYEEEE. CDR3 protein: CVSSFVRSSYYEQYF. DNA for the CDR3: TGTGTCAGCAGCTTCGTCCGGAGTTCATACTACGAGCAGTACTTC.

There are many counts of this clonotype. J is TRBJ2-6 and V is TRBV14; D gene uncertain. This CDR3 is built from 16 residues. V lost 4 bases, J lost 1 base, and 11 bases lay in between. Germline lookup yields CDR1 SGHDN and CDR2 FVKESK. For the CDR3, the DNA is TGTGCCAGCAGCCGGCGGTGGGGATCTGGGGCCAACGTCCTGACTTTC. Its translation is CASSRRWGSGANVLTF.

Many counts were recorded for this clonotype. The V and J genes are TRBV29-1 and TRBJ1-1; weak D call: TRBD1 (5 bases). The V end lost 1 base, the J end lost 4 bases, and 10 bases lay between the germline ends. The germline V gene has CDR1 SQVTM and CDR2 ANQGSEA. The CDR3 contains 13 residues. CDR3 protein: CSVEVQGGTEAFF. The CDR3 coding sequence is TGCAGCGTTGAAGTCCAGGGCGGCACTGAAGCTTTCTTT.

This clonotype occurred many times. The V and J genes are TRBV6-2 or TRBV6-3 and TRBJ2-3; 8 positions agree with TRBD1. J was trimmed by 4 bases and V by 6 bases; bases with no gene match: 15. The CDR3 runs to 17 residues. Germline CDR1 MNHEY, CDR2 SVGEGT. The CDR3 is CASSRRPGGASPDTQYF. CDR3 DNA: TGTGCCAGCAGCCGCCGCCCAGGGGGCGCGTCTCCAGATACGCAGTATTTT.

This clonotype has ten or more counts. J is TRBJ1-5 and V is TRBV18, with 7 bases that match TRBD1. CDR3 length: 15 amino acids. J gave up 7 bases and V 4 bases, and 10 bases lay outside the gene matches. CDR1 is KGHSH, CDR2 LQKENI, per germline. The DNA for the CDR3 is TGTGCCAGCTCACTTGAAGGGGGCGGATGGCAGCCCCAGCATTTT. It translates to CASSLEGGGWQPQHF. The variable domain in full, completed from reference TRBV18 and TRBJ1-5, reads NAGVMQNPRHLVRRRGQEARLRCSPMKGHSHVYWYRQLPEEGLKFMVYLQKENIIDESGMPKERFSAEFPKEGPSILRIQQVVRGDSAAYFCASSLEGGGWQPQHFGDGTRLSIL.

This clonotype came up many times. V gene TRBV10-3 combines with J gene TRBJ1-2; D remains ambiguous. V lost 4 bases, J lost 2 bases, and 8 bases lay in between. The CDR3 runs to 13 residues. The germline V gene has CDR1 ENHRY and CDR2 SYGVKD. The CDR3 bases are TGTGCCATCAGTGCAACAGTGAACTATGGCTACACCTTC. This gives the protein CAISATVNYGYTF.

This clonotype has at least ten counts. This chain's CDR3 is CASSLGQGGTDTQYF. For the CDR3, the DNA is TGCGCCAGCAGCTTGGGGCAGGGCGGCACAGATACGCAGTATTTT. The V call is TRBV5-1, the J call TRBJ2-3; tentatively, D is TRBD1 (5 bases). The CDR3 is 15 amino acids. Germline CDR1 and CDR2: SGHRS and YFSETQ. The V gene lost 0 bases and the J gene lost 1 base, with 9 bases spanning the gap.

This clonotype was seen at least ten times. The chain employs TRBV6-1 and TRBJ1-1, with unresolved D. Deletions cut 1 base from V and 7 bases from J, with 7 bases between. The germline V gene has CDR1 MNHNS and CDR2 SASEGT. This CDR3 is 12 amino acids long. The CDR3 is CASSEGDHEAFF. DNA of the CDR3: TGTGCCAGCAGTGAAGGGGATCATGAAGCTTTCTTT.

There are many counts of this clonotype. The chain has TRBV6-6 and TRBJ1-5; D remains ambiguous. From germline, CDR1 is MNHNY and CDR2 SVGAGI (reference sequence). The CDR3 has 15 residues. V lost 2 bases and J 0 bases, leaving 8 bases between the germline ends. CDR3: CASSYSEYSNQPQHF. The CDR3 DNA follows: TGTGCCAGCAGTTACAGCGAATATAGCAATCAGCCCCAGCATTTT.